The present T cell receptor beta chain was sequenced within a study of T cells in Graves' hyperthyroidism and ophthalmopathy. Note on this clonotype: The conserved final phenylalanine or tryptophan is absent from the CDR3, which likely points to a read error.

The length of the CDR3 is 18 residues. Trimming took 5 bases from V and 1 from J; bases not matched to a gene: 12. The source material, RNA transcripts, was used to amplify TCR beta CDR3 regions. Primed by the HTBI set, a first-round RT-PCR was run on the TCR CDR3. Each CDR3 protein gets one entry after TCRdb re-called the multiplex PCR reads with MiXCR. The table has about 640,000 distinct CDR3 sequences, around 20% seen once. The sequenced sample was blood. This clonotype was obtained from a man aged 30 to 39 with Graves' ophthalmopathy. The gene calls are TRBV12-3 or TRBV12-4 and TRBJ1-5; 9 nucleotides align to TRBD1. The CDR3 DNA follows: TGTGCCAGCAGTACCCAGGACAGGGGACCTCGGAGCAATCAGCCCCAGCATTCT. As protein: CASSTQDRGPRSNQPQHS.